This TCR beta chain was profiled in a study of T cells in Graves' hyperthyroidism and ophthalmopathy. The study, taken as a whole, reports: Blood shared most expanded thyroid clonotypes above 0.001.

Template material for amplifying TCR beta CDR3 regions consisted of RNA transcripts. Primed by the HTBI set, a first-round RT-PCR was run on the TCR CDR3. Using its own MiXCR run on the multiplex PCR reads, TCRdb lists one record per CDR3 protein. This sample has roughly 170,000 distinct CDR3 sequences, with about a tenth found just once. The trim removed 1 base at V and 3 bases at J, leaving 6 bases unmatched. CDR3 length: 15 residues. Germline-derived CDR1 and CDR2 are SGHDN and FVKESK. Note on this clonotype: Its specificity is not known.

This sequence originates from a woman aged 18 to 35 with Graves' hyperthyroidism that later progressed to Graves' ophthalmopathy. Material for sequencing was blood. This chain uses TRBV14 with TRBJ2-7; 7 bases fit TRBD2. The DNA for the CDR3 is TGTGCCAGCAGCCAAGGAGCGGGGAGAATCTACGAGCAGTACTTC. Translating gives CASSQGAGRIYEQYF.